The 8 T cell receptor beta chains presented below share a single source sample, sequenced in a study of cytomegalovirus exposure and HLA in healthy donors (dated by TCRdb to 2017 to 2019). The library was made by the immunoSEQ multiplex PCR assay. TCRdb took this table from immuneACCESS and kept in-frame rearrangements with V and J called. Such tables lack part of the clones; where checked against another copy, unresolved V genes explain under half of the gap, and the rest is unexplained. Across this sample there are approximately 210,000 clones, with around 86% seen only once. The ten most abundant clones make up roughly 1.5% of the sample. The sequencing sample was made of PBMCs. These receptors all stem from a woman between 18 and 30 years old in good health and CMV-seronegative.

The chain joins TRBV2 to TRBJ2-1, with TRBD2 matching over 8 bases. The CDR3 sequence is 14 residues long. Germline V gene lookup returns CDR1 SNHLY and CDR2 FYNNEI. The trim removed 6 bases at V and 7 bases at J, leaving 8 bases unmatched. The CDR3 bases are TGTGCCAGCAGCTTCGGACTAGCCTGGAATGAGCAGTTCTTC. Amino acids: CASSFGLAWNEQFF.

The chain combines TRBV9 with TRBJ2-5; perhaps TRBD1 as D (5 bases). The CDR3 extends over 16 amino acids. The germline gives CDR1 SGDLS, CDR2 YYNGEE. V was cut by 0 bases and J by 5 bases, with 17 bases left in between. CDR3: CASSVGQGAQGETQYF. As DNA, the CDR3 is TGTGCCAGCAGCGTAGGTCAAGGGGCCCAAGGGGAGACCCAGTACTTC.

This clone appeared a single time. The genes are TRBV5-1 and TRBJ1-5; D ambiguous. The CDR3 extends over 14 amino acids. The V and J ends lost 5 bases and 7 bases respectively, with 16 bases between them. Germline-derived CDR1 and CDR2 are SGHRS and YFSETQ. The CDR3 spells CASREVSGEQPQHF. The DNA of the CDR3 is TGCGCCAGCAGGGAGGTTTCCGGAGAGCAGCCCCAGCATTTT.

The chain uses TRBV7-9 and TRBJ2-1, with 9 positions matching TRBD1. V lost 5 bases and J lost 3; bases outside the gene matches: 8. Germline CDR1 SEHNR, CDR2 FQNEAQ (reference sequence). The CDR3 contains 16 residues. Here the CDR3 DNA reads TGTGCCAGCAGCAGGACAGGGGCATTCCTCTACAATGAGCAGTTCTTC. It specifies CASSRTGAFLYNEQFF.

V and J are TRBV9 and TRBJ2-3; 8 bases line up with TRBD2. With V trimmed by 4 bases and J by 2 bases, 6 bases remained unmatched. The CDR3 is made up of 15 amino acids. Per germline, CDR1 SGDLS and CDR2 YYNGEE. CDR3 protein: CASSSKAGVTDTQYF. The CDR3 DNA reads as TGTGCCAGCAGCTCAAAAGCGGGGGTCACAGATACGCAGTATTTT.

The CDR3 sequence: CASSLSGTTWETQYF. CDR3 DNA: TGTGCCAGCAGCTTGAGCGGGACTACTTGGGAGACCCAGTACTTC. The chain has TRBV7-6 and TRBJ2-5; 7 bases line up with TRBD2. This CDR3 has 15 amino acids. The V and J ends lost 3 bases and 5 bases, in that order; junction bases with no gene match: 9. CDR1 and CDR2 (germline): SGHVS, FNYEAQ.

The rearrangement joins TRBV30 to TRBJ2-1; TRBD2 might be the D (6 bases). Trimming removed 2 bases at V and 3 bases at J, with 11 bases between. Germline loops: CDR1 GTSNPN, CDR2 SVGIG (reference sequence). CDR3 length: 14 residues. CDR3: CAWSSGGLYNEQFF. The CDR3 nucleotides read TGTGCCTGGAGTTCTGGAGGGCTCTACAATGAGCAGTTCTTC. Full variable domain (missing parts from reference TRBV30 and TRBJ2-1): SQTIHQWPATLVQPVGSPLSLECTVEGTSNPNLYWYRQAAGRGLQLLFYSVGIGQISSEVPQNLSASRPQDRQFILSSKKLLLSDSGFYLCAWSSGGLYNEQFFGPGTRLTVL.

The CDR3 sequence: CASSLDREETQYF. DNA for the CDR3: TGTGCCAGCAGCTTGGACAGAGAAGAGACCCAGTACTTC. The chain combines TRBV7-6 with TRBJ2-5, with D tentatively TRBD1 (6 bases). The CDR3 has 13 amino acids. Trimming took 3 bases from V and 3 from J, leaving 8 bases between them. In germline, CDR1 is SGHVS, CDR2 FNYEAQ.